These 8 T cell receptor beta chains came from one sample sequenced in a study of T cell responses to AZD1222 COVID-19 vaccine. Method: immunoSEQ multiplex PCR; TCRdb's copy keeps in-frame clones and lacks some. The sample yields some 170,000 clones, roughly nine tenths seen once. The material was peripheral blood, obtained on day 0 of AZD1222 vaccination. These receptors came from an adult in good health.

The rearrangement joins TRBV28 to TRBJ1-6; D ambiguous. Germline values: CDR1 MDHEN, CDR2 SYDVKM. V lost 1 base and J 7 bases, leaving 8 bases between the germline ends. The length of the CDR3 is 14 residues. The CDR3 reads CASSLLHSNSPLHF. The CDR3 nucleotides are TGTGCCAGCAGTTTATTACATTCCAATTCACCCCTCCACTTT. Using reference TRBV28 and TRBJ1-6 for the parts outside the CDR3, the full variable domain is DVKVTQSSRYLVKRTGEKVFLECVQDMDHENMFWYRQDPGLGLRLIYFSYDVKMKEKGDIPEGYSVSREKKERFSLILESASTNQTSMYLCASSLLHSNSPLHFGNGTRLTVT.

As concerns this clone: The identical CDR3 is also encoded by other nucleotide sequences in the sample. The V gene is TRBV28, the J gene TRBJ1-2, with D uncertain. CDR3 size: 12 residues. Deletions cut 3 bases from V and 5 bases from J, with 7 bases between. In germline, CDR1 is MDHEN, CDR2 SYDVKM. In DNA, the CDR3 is TGTGCCAGCAGTTTGGGAGGGTATGGCTACACCTTC. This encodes CASSLGGYGYTF.

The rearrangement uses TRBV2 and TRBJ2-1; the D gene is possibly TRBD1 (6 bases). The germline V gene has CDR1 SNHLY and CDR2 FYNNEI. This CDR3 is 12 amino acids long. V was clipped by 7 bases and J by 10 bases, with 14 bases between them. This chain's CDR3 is CASNGQYREQFF. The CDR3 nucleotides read TGTGCCAGCAATGGACAGTACCGAGAGCAGTTCTTC.

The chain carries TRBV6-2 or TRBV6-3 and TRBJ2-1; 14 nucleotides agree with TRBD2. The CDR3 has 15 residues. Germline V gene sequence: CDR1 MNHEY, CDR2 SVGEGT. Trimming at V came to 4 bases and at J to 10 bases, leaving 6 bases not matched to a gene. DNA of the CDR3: TGTGCCAGCAGTTCCGGACTAGCGGGAGGATGGGAGCAGTTCTTC. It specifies CASSSGLAGGWEQFF.

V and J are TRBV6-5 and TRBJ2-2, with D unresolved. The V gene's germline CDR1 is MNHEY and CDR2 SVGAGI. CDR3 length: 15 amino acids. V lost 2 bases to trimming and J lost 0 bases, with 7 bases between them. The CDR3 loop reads CASSYVNANTGELFF. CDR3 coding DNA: TGTGCCAGCAGTTACGTAAACGCGAACACCGGGGAGCTGTTTTTT.

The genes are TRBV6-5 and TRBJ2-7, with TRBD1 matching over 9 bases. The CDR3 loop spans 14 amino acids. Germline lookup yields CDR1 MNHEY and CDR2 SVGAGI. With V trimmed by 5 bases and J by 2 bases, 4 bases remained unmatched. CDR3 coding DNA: TGTGCCAGCAGTCGACAGGGGGACGCCTACGAGCAGTACGTC. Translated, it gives CASSRQGDAYEQYV.

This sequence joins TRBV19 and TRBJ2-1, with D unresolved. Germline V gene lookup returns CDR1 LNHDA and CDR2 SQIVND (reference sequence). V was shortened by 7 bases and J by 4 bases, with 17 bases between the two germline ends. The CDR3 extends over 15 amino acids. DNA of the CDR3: TGTGCCAGTACCGATGGAGACTCGAGATACAATGAGCAGTTCTTC. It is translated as CASTDGDSRYNEQFF.

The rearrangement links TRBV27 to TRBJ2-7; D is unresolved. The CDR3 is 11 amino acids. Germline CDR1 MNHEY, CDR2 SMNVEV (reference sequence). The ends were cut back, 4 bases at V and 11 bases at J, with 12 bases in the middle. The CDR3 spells CASSSYGTEYF. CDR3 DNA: TGTGCCAGCAGTTCCTATGGAACGGAGTACTTC.